This is a list of T cell receptor beta chains from one sample in a study of T-cell reconstitution after alpha-beta-depleted transplantation in children. TCRdb called the PCR reads again in MiXCR, with one record for every CDR3 protein. The table includes about 610,000 distinct CDR3 sequences, about 10% detected once. The sample in question was PBMCs from the stem cell graft donor, obtained from the stem cell graft. These receptors were obtained from a human donor who donated a stem cell graft to a child with acute myeloid leukemia. The CDR3 runs from the conserved cysteine through the conserved F or W. D genes are given only for firm matches. Not every row has a clone size; where given, it reads once, few, many or a size class.

clone_size,v_call,d_call,j_call,cdr3_aa,cdr3_nt
many,TRBV11-2,TRBD2,TRBJ2-2,CASSPFTSGRAVGELFF,TGTGCCAGCAGCCCCTTTACTAGCGGGAGGGCCGTCGGGGAGCTGTTTTTT
many,TRBV18,NA,TRBJ2-5,CASSPPTDTQETQYF,TGTGCCAGCTCACCACCGACGGACACCCAAGAGACCCAGTACTTC
NA,TRBV5-1,NA,TRBJ2-4,CASSLGQHIQYF,TGCGCCAGCAGCTTGGGACAGCACATTCAGTACTTC
few,TRBV12-3/TRBV12-4,TRBD1,TRBJ1-2,CASSFTGGGYGYTF,TGTGCCAGCAGCTTTACAGGGGGCGGCTATGGCTACACCTTC
many,TRBV15,NA,TRBJ1-2,CATSRDLGGTKTF,TGTGCCACCAGCAGGGATCTCGGGGGGACGAAAACCTTC
few,TRBV20-1,TRBD2,TRBJ2-3,CSARDSLAGGWGDTQYF,TGCAGTGCTAGAGATTCTTTAGCGGGAGGTTGGGGAGATACGCAGTATTTT
NA,TRBV3-1,TRBD2,TRBJ2-1,CASSQSRSGTYNEQFF,TGTGCCAGCAGCCAATCCCGTAGCGGGACCTACAATGAGCAGTTCTTC
NA,TRBV30,NA,TRBJ2-2,CARKGHNTGELFF,TGTGCCCGGAAGGGCCACAACACCGGGGAGCTGTTTTTT
many,TRBV6-1,NA,TRBJ2-2,CASFPVGGRKYTGELFF,TGTGCCAGTTTTCCAGTAGGCGGGCGCAAATACACCGGGGAGCTGTTTTTT
NA,TRBV12-3/TRBV12-4,NA,TRBJ2-1,CASRPGLDNEQFF,TGTGCCAGCAGACCCGGACTGGACAATGAGCAGTTCTTC
few,TRBV7-2,TRBD2,TRBJ2-2,CASSRSLAGSTGELFF,TGTGCCAGCAGCCGATCGCTAGCGGGGAGCACCGGGGAGCTGTTTTTT
few,TRBV6-1,TRBD1,TRBJ1-6,CASSGGQGARIQTLHF,TGTGCCAGCAGTGGGGGACAGGGGGCGCGAATTCAGACCCTCCACTTT
few,TRBV20-1,NA,TRBJ1-2,CSARVGIWGRLYGYTF,TGCAGTGCTAGAGTTGGTATATGGGGGAGACTCTATGGCTACACCTTC
NA,TRBV15,TRBD2,TRBJ2-2,CATSREGGTSGTGELFF,TGTGCCACCAGCAGAGAAGGCGGGACTAGCGGGACCGGGGAGCTGTTTTTT
many,TRBV12-3/TRBV12-4,NA,TRBJ2-2,CASSSGAGELFF,TGTGCCAGCAGCTCGGGAGCCGGGGAGCTGTTTTTT